This TCR beta chain was observed in a study of T cell repertoires in cytomegalovirus infection. Study details: CMV infection and matching HLA type were both indicated by public TCR beta signatures.

TCRdb independently ran MiXCR on the reads; one entry per CDR3 protein. The sample comprises under 300,000 distinct CDR3 sequences, roughly an eighth of which are singletons, and 1.5% to 2% rests with the top ten. CDR3 length: 16 amino acids. Trimming shortened V by 3 bases and J by 4 bases, and 21 bases separated the two germline ends. Per the germline V gene, CDR1 is DFQATT and CDR2 is SNEGSKA (reference sequence). General observations from the study: The ex vivo response showed dominance by HLA-C-restricted CMV-specific TCR beta clonotypes. People with CMV and the relevant HLA were identified by cumulative public TCR beta family frequency.

As to this clonotype: Its target is unknown.

The chain links TRBV20-1 to TRBJ1-1; possible D gene TRBD1, 6 bases. The receptor's source is a human donor in good health (CMV status not recorded). Some clones in this sample may be carry-over from other donors' samples. Specimen: PBMCs. The CDR3, as DNA: TGCAGTGCTAGCCTAGGACAGACGGGAAGGGGCACTGAAGCTTTCTTT. The encoded protein is CSASLGQTGRGTEAFF.